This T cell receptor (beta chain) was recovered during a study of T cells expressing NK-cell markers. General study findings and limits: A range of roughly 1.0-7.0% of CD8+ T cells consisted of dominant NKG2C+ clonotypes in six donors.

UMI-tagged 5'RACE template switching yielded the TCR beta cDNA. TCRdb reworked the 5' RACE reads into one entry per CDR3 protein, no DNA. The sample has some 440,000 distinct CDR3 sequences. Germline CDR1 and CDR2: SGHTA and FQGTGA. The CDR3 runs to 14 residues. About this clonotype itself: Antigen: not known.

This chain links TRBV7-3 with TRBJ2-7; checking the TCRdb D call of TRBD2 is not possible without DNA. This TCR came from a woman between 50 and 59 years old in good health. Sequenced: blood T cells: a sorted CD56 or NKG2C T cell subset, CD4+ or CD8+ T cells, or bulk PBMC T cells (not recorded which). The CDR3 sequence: CASSLRAGGGEQYF.